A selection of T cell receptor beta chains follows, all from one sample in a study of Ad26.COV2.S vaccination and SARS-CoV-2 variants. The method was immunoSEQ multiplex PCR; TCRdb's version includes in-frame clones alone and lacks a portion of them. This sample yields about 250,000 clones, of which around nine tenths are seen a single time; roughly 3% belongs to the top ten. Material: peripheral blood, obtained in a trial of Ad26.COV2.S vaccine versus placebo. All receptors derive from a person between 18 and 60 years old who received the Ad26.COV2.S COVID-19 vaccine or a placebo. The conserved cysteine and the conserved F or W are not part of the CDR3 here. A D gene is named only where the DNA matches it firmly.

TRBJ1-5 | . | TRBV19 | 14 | ASSIMSGYSNQPQH
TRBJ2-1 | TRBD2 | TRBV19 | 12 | ASSSSGSYNEQF
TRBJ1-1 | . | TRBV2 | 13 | ASSGVLGALNEAF
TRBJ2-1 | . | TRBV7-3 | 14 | ASSPRYAGTNNEQF
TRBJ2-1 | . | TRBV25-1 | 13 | ASSTPRPHYNEQF
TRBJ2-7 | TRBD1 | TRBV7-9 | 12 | ASSSWTGPYEQY
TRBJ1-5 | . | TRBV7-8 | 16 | ASSLEVWLQNSNQPQH
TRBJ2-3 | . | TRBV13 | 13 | ASSFEKGWVDTQY
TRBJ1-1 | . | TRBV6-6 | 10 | ASKFWNTEAF
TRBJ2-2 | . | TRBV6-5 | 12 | ASSPGLYTGELF
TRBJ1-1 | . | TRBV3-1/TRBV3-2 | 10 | ASTDMNTEAF
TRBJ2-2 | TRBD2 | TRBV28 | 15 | ASKTRLAGLNTGELF
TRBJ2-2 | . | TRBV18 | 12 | ASSPTRGVGELF
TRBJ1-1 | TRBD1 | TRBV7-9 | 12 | ASSLQGPNTEAF
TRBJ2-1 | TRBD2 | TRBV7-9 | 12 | ASSLLAVYNEQF
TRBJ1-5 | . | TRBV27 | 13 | ASSLKMTDNQPQH
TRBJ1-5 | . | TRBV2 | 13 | ASVRQGHSNQPQH
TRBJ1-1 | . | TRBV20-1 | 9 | SAIRGIEAF
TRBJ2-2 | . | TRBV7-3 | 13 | ASSPRSGNTGELF
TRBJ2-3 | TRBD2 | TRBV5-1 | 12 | ASRIAGSTDTQY
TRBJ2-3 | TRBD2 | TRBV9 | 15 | ASSPGLAGEGGDTQY
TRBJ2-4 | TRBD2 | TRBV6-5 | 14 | ASSYGRVLAKNIQY
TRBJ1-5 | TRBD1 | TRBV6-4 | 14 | ASSNPRDRANQPQH
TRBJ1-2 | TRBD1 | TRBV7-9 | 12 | ASSLSAGGIGYT
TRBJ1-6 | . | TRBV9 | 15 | ASSAWGGPSYNSPLH
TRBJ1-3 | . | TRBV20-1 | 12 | SASLVNSGNTIY
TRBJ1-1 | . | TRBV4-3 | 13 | ASSQARGVGTEAF
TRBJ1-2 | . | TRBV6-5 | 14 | ASSYSMVRASYGYT